This T cell receptor (beta chain) was observed in a study of T cells in Graves' hyperthyroidism and ophthalmopathy. Findings and caveats of the study: Ophthalmopathy was distinguished from stable hyperthyroidism by 13 V-J signatures.

The CDR3 has 15 residues. Trimming stripped 3 bases from V and 6 bases from J, with 18 bases between. Germline CDR1 is SGHVS and CDR2 is FQNEAQ. TCR beta CDR3 regions were amplified from RNA. An initial round of RT-PCR targeting the TCR CDR3 relied on the HTBI primer set. TCRdb analysed the multiplex PCR reads with MiXCR anew, one entry per CDR3 protein. The repertoire has about 250,000 distinct CDR3 sequences, around 26% of them found once; the top ten carry approximately 35%. This clonotype was recorded at least ten times. The target antigen is unknown. This chain joins TRBV7-8 and TRBJ2-7; a possible D gene is TRBD2 (7 bases). Sequenced: blood. This TCR was recovered from a middle-aged woman with Graves' ophthalmopathy. CDR3 residues: CASSFPPRGASEQYF. DNA for the CDR3: TGTGCCAGCAGCTTTCCACCTCGGGGGGCTAGCGAGCAGTACTTC. Using reference TRBV7-8 and TRBJ2-7 for the parts outside the CDR3, the full variable domain is GAGVSQSPRYKVAKRGQDVALRCDPISGHVSLFWYQQALGQGPEFLTYFQNEAQLDKSGLPSDRFFAERPEGSVSTLKIQRTQQEDSAVYLCASSFPPRGASEQYFGPGTRLTVT.